This T cell receptor beta chain was documented in a study of T-cell reconstitution after alpha-beta-depleted transplantation in children. Preparation of the TCRbeta library involved a method that used unique molecular identifiers. TCRdb processed the PCR reads anew with MiXCR; each CDR3 protein has one entry. The repertoire has 450,000 to 600,000 distinct CDR3 sequences, 13% of them found once; the top ten carry about 2%. Trimming shortened V by 3 bases and J by 0 bases, and 8 bases separated the two germline ends. CDR3 size: 14 residues. Germline V gene data show CDR1 as SEHNR and CDR2 as FQNEAQ (reference sequence).

This rearrangement joins TRBV7-9 to TRBJ1-1; D remains unclear. The receptor's source is a male patient younger than 18 who had a stem cell transplant for acute myeloid leukemia, so the T cells may come from the graft donor. The material was PBMCs, mostly from graft donor cells, obtained 360 days after TCRalphabeta/CD19-depleted stem cell transplant. The CDR3 reads CASSLESMNTEAFF. The DNA of the CDR3 is TGTGCCAGCAGCTTGGAGTCCATGAACACTGAAGCTTTCTTT.